These 20 T cell receptor beta chains came from one sample sequenced in a study of vaccination effects on CD4 cells after COVID-19. Assay used: immunoSEQ multiplex PCR; TCRdb lists only in-frame clones, some missing. This table holds more than 20,000 clones, around 72% found once. The antigens for these receptors are not known. Antigen-specific CD4+ T cell clonotypes were called by their expansion after viral peptide-pool culture in ViraFEST. Between days 10 and 11 of culture, CD4+ T cells were separated out. Vaccine recipients had no previous SARS-CoV-2 infection; their nucleocapsid antibodies were negative. Sequenced here: CD4+ T cells from PBMCs cultured with HCoV-NL63 spike peptides, sampled before COVID-19 vaccination. The receptors come from a human donor who received a COVID-19 vaccine.

The count of this clone is one. The gene calls are TRBV27 and TRBJ2-1; unclear D gene. Trimming left V 2 bases short and J 7 bases short, with 15 bases between. Germline V gene data show CDR1 as MNHEY and CDR2 as SMNVEV (reference sequence). The CDR3 is 15 amino acids. The CDR3 spells CASSLQAVAGNEQFF. The CDR3 DNA is TGTGCCAGCAGTTTACAGGCTGTCGCTGGGAATGAGCAGTTCTTC.

The CDR3 DNA reads as TGTGCCAGCAGGGTTAATGATTTAGAAAAACTGTTTTTT. This gives the protein CASRVNDLEKLFF. J is TRBJ1-4 and V is TRBV6-5; D uncertain. Germline lookup yields CDR1 MNHEY and CDR2 SVGAGI. The ends were cut back, 6 bases at V and 8 bases at J, with 13 bases in the middle. The CDR3 has 13 residues.

The genes are TRBV11-2 and TRBJ1-2; 8 nucleotides agree with TRBD1. Germline CDR1 SGHAT, CDR2 FQNNGV. The V segment lost 6 bases and the J segment 3 bases; nucleotides outside the gene matches: 9. The CDR3 loop spans 15 amino acids. CDR3 DNA: TGTGCCAGCAGAAGGACAGGGCAAAGGGACTATGGCTACACCTTC. Its translation is CASRRTGQRDYGYTF.

V and J are TRBV6-5 and TRBJ1-3; no clear D. The germline V gene encodes CDR1 MNHEY and CDR2 SVGAGI. The V end lost 2 bases, the J end lost 2 bases, and 10 bases lay between the germline ends. The CDR3 runs to 15 residues. The CDR3 sequence is CASSYSAPPGNTIYF. In DNA form, the CDR3 reads TGTGCCAGCAGTTACAGCGCGCCCCCTGGAAACACCATATATTTT.

The J gene is TRBJ2-7, the V gene TRBV29-1; no reliable D call. V was cut by 5 bases and J by 0 bases, with 11 bases left in between. CDR3 size: 13 residues. CDR1 SQVTM and CDR2 ANQGSEA come from the germline V gene. CDR3: CSVIRADSYEQYF. The CDR3 DNA sequence: TGCAGCGTTATCCGTGCGGACTCCTACGAGCAGTACTTC.

The V gene is TRBV7-9, the J gene TRBJ2-3; the match to TRBD2 covers 8 bases. Germline V CDR1 and CDR2: SEHNR, FQNEAQ (reference sequence). The V segment lost 5 bases and the J segment 2 bases; nucleotides outside the gene matches: 6. The CDR3 runs 15 residues. The CDR3 bases are TGTGCCAGCAGCCCGGGACTAGAAAACACAGATACGCAGTATTTT. Its translation: CASSPGLENTDTQYF.

V usage is TRBV7-8 and J usage is TRBJ2-5, with 12 bases fitting TRBD2. The length of the CDR3 is 17 residues. V was clipped by 2 bases and J by 3 bases; unmatched bases: 7. Germline assignment: CDR1 SGHVS and CDR2 FQNEAQ. CDR3 bases: TGTGCCAGCAGCTTACCTCGACTAGCGGGGGTTAAAGAGACCCAGTACTTC. Protein sequence: CASSLPRLAGVKETQYF.

The CDR3 sequence: CASSQVGATNYGYTF. CDR3 nucleotide sequence: TGTGCCAGCAGCCAAGTAGGGGCAACGAACTATGGCTACACCTTC. The V call is TRBV3-1 (or the pseudogene TRBV3-2), the J call TRBJ1-2; weak D call: TRBD1 (5 bases). Germline V gives CDR1 LGHDT, CDR2 YNNKEL (reference sequence). The CDR3 has 15 residues. V dropped 1 base and J dropped 2 bases, with 11 bases sitting between them.

This chain joins TRBV4-2 and TRBJ2-3; either TRBD1 or TRBD2 may supply D (5 bases each). Looked up from germline, CDR1 is LGHNA and CDR2 is YNFKEQ. Trimming took off 1 base at V and 6 bases at J, with 14 bases between the two ends. CDR3 size: 15 residues. CDR3 sequence reads: CASSQAGTKADTQYF. For the CDR3, the DNA is TGTGCCAGCAGCCAAGCCGGGACCAAGGCTGATACGCAGTATTTT.

The genes are TRBV6-1 and TRBJ1-4; D not certain. CDR1 and CDR2 (germline): MNHNS, SASEGT. This CDR3 is 16 amino acids long. Trimming shortened V by 0 bases and J by 10 bases, and 18 bases separated the two germline ends. This CDR3 is CASSEAGSQRVGKLFF. The CDR3 DNA sequence: TGTGCCAGCAGTGAAGCTGGCAGTCAAAGAGTGGGAAAACTGTTTTTT.

This clone has just one count. This chain links TRBV18 with TRBJ2-7; no clear D. Germline CDR1 and CDR2: KGHSH and LQKENI. The CDR3 sequence is 12 residues long. Trimming pared 5 bases from V and 3 bases from J, leaving 8 bases between. The CDR3 region is CASSGDNYEQYF. CDR3 coding DNA: TGTGCCAGCTCAGGCGACAACTACGAGCAGTACTTC.

This clone has only a few counts. The rearrangement uses TRBV29-1 and TRBJ1-1; a possible D gene is TRBD1 (6 bases). This CDR3 is built from 14 residues. Trimming shortened V by 5 bases and J by 4 bases, and 17 bases separated the two germline ends. From germline, CDR1 is SQVTM and CDR2 ANQGSEA. The CDR3 region has the DNA TGCAGCGTTCGGGGGGGGCCGGGGAGCACTGAAGCTTTCTTT. The encoded protein is CSVRGGPGSTEAFF.

The chain recombines TRBV18 with TRBJ2-1; TRBD2 agrees at 11 bases. J gave up 8 bases and V 3 bases, and 6 bases lay outside the gene matches. Per the germline V gene, CDR1 is KGHSH and CDR2 is LQKENI. The CDR3 sequence is 15 residues long. The CDR3 spells CASSPSSGRAHEQFF. As DNA, the CDR3 is TGTGCCAGCTCACCGAGTAGCGGGAGGGCTCATGAGCAGTTCTTC.

The chain couples TRBV24-1 to TRBJ2-3; 9 nucleotides line up with TRBD1. This CDR3 region has 15 residues. The germline V gene encodes CDR1 KGHDR and CDR2 SFDVKD. Trimming at V came to 5 bases and at J to 1 base, leaving 3 bases not matched to a gene. CDR3 in DNA: TGTGCCACCAGTGGTACAGGGGGCGGCACAGATACGCAGTATTTT. Protein sequence: CATSGTGGGTDTQYF.

V is TRBV30 and J is TRBJ1-5; 9 nucleotides line up with TRBD1. The length of the CDR3 is 13 residues. V trimming: 4 bases; J trimming: 5 bases; junction bases outside the gene matches: 3. Germline CDR1 GTSNPN, CDR2 SVGIG (reference sequence). The CDR3 here is CAWKGQGHQPQHF. CDR3 DNA sequence: TGTGCCTGGAAAGGACAGGGGCATCAGCCCCAGCATTTT.

The chain couples TRBV6-4 to TRBJ2-3; 7 bases agree with TRBD2. Germline V gene sequence: CDR1 MRHNA, CDR2 SNTAGT. V lost 6 bases, J lost 0 bases, and 6 bases stayed unmatched. The CDR3 runs 15 residues. The CDR3 sequence is CASSEGTTSTDTQYF. Here the CDR3 DNA reads TGTGCCAGCAGCGAAGGGACTACTAGCACAGATACGCAGTATTTT.

The rearrangement links TRBV18 to TRBJ2-5; 9 positions match TRBD1. The CDR3 consists of 17 residues. J was trimmed by 5 bases and V by 3 bases; bases with no gene match: 13. Germline CDR1 and CDR2: KGHSH and LQKENI. CDR3 sequence: CASSPRLVTGGTETQYF. The CDR3 DNA reads as TGTGCCAGCTCACCCCGGCTCGTGACAGGGGGTACGGAGACCCAGTACTTC.

The chain links TRBV5-4 to TRBJ2-7, with 10 positions matching TRBD1. Germline V lookup: CDR1 SGHNT, CDR2 YYREEE (reference sequence). Trimming removed 3 bases from V and 0 bases from J; junction bases left unmatched: 0. CDR3 length: 14 residues. The CDR3 DNA reads TGTGCCAGCAGCTGGGACAGGGGCTCCTACGAGCAGTACTTC. Its protein is CASSWDRGSYEQYF. The whole variable domain, remainder taken from reference TRBV5-4 and TRBJ2-7, is ETGVTQSPTHLIKTRGQQVTLRCSSQSGHNTVSWYQQALGQGPQFIFQYYREEENGRGNFPPRFSGLQFPNYSSELNVNALELDDSALYLCASSWDRGSYEQYFGPGTRLTVT.

This clone is a singleton in its sample. The rearrangement links TRBV11-2 to TRBJ2-7, with a tentative D call TRBD1 (5 bases). Germline V CDR1 and CDR2: SGHAT, FQNNGV. V gave up 3 bases and J gave up 3 bases, with 6 bases separating them. CDR3 length: 12 residues. The CDR3 DNA reads as TGTGCCAGCAGCTTGACAGACTACGAGCAGTACTTC. This sequence encodes CASSLTDYEQYF. The whole variable domain, remainder taken from reference TRBV11-2 and TRBJ2-7, is EAGVAQSPRYKIIEKRQSVAFWCNPISGHATLYWYQQILGQGPKLLIQFQNNGVVDDSQLPKDRFSAERLKGVDSTLKIQPAKLEDSAVYLCASSLTDYEQYFGPGTRLTVT.

In its sample, this clone was seen once. The rearrangement uses TRBV9 and TRBJ2-5; D perhaps matches TRBD2 (7 bases). Germline CDR1 is SGDLS and CDR2 is YYNGEE. CDR3 length: 14 amino acids. The germline V and J ends were trimmed by 7 bases and 5 bases, with 18 bases remaining between them. The DNA of the CDR3 is TGTGCCAGCGGGGGCGGGAGAGGATCGGAGACCCAGTACTTC. It encodes CASGGGRGSETQYF.